The clone carrying this TCR beta chain occurred a few times. This sample is part of a study of cytomegalovirus exposure and HLA in healthy donors. It was with 60 Vbeta and 13 Jbeta primers that the PCR ran. Sequencing was performed with immunoSEQ multiplex PCR; in TCRdb, only in-frame clones are kept and a portion is missing. The sample holds 150,000 to 200,000 clones, 78% seen once. Germline loops: CDR1 SEHNR, CDR2 FQNEAQ (reference sequence). The CDR3 consists of 13 residues. V was shortened by 3 bases and J by 4 bases, with 9 bases between the two germline ends. This chain links TRBV7-9 with TRBJ1-2; perhaps TRBD1 as D (5 bases). The sequence was obtained from a female donor in good health and CMV-seronegative. Sample: PBMCs. The CDR3 DNA reads TGTGCCAGCAGCTTTCAGGGCTCCTATGGCTACACCTTC. Protein product: CASSFQGSYGYTF. The full variable domain, in which reference TRBV7-9 and TRBJ1-2 provide the parts outside the CDR3, is DTGVSQNPRHKITKRGQNVTFRCDPISEHNRLYWYRQTLGQGPEFLTYFQNEAQLEKSRLLSDRFSAERPKGSFSTLEIQRTEQGDSAMYLCASSFQGSYGYTFGSGTRLTVV.